A selection of T cell receptor beta chains follows, all from one sample in a study of T cells in Graves' hyperthyroidism and ophthalmopathy. In TCRdb, the multiplex PCR reads were re-called with MiXCR into one record per CDR3 protein. The sample lists 600,000 to 900,000 distinct CDR3 sequences, 16% occurring once. Input material: blood. Source of these receptors: a man aged 18 to 30 with Graves' hyperthyroidism. CDR3s include the opening cysteine and the closing phenylalanine or tryptophan. The D gene is left open where the match is weak. Clone size is stated in some rows and not others, as once, few, many or a class when expanded.

TRBV29-1,.,TRBJ2-1,.,CGGSYNEQFF,TGCGGGGGTTCCTACAATGAGCAGTTCTTC
TRBV2,.,TRBJ2-1,TRBD2,CASSFQAGEVYDEQFF,TGTGCCAGCAGTTTCCAAGCGGGAGAGGTCTACGATGAGCAGTTCTTC
TRBV30,few,TRBJ2-3,TRBD2,CASHRSGRLPSTDTQYF,TGTGCCTCCCATCGGAGCGGGAGGCTTCCTAGCACAGATACGCAGTATTTT
TRBV28,many,TRBJ2-3,TRBD1,CASSALTGVGTDTQYF,TGTGCCAGCAGTGCCCTCACAGGGGTCGGCACAGATACGCAGTATTTT
TRBV28,many,TRBJ1-1,.,CASSIPGEGSEAFF,TGTGCCAGCAGCATCCCAGGGGAAGGGTCTGAAGCTTTCTTT
TRBV13,many,TRBJ2-2,.,CASSTHRDSTGELFF,TGTGCCAGCAGTACTCACAGGGACTCCACCGGGGAGCTGTTTTTT
TRBV29-1,few,TRBJ2-2,.,CSVREFTGELFF,TGCAGCGTTAGGGAATTCACCGGGGAGCTGTTTTTT
TRBV20-1,.,TRBJ2-2,.,CSAQTHSAGELFF,TGCAGTGCCCAGACCCACTCCGCCGGGGAGCTGTTTTTT
TRBV11-3,few,TRBJ1-2,.,CASSSRTVLGYGYTF,TGTGCCAGCAGCTCCAGGACAGTACTCGGCTATGGCTACACCTTC
TRBV6-2/TRBV6-3,many,TRBJ2-7,TRBD2,CASSYASGRGSYEQYF,TGTGCCAGCAGTTACGCAAGCGGGAGGGGGTCCTACGAGCAGTACTTC
TRBV12-3/TRBV12-4,many,TRBJ2-1,TRBD2,CASSPPLLAGGPHNEQFF,TGTGCCAGCAGCCCCCCATTACTAGCGGGAGGGCCCCACAATGAGCAGTTCTTC
TRBV7-2,few,TRBJ2-1,TRBD2,CASSLQTSGRGYYNEQFF,TGTGCCAGCAGCCTCCAGACTAGCGGGAGGGGATATTACAATGAGCAGTTCTTC
TRBV27,many,TRBJ2-7,.,CASRILGLLYEQYF,TGTGCCAGCAGAATCCTCGGACTACTCTACGAGCAGTACTTC
TRBV25-1,few,TRBJ1-1,.,CASSSPDSTEAFF,TGTGCCAGCAGTTCACCCGACAGCACTGAAGCTTTCTTT
TRBV28,.,TRBJ2-1,TRBD2,CASSPASGGLREQFF,TGTGCCAGCAGCCCCGCTAGCGGGGGCCTCCGGGAGCAGTTCTTC
TRBV7-2,many,TRBJ1-1,.,CASSLASGAGVAFF,TGTGCCAGCAGCTTAGCAAGCGGGGCCGGAGTGGCTTTCTTT
TRBV20-1,many,TRBJ2-3,TRBD1,CSAHRGGTDTQYF,TGCAGTGCCCACAGGGGGGGCACAGATACGCAGTATTTT
TRBV2,many,TRBJ1-4,.,CASLPGSSTNEKLFF,TGTGCCAGCCTCCCGGGGTCCTCAACTAATGAAAAACTGTTTTTT
TRBV7-9,many,TRBJ1-1,TRBD1,CASSSPQGRSEAFF,TGTGCCAGCAGCTCCCCACAGGGGCGGAGCGAAGCTTTCTTT
TRBV7-9,.,TRBJ2-4,.,CASSLNPHPRNIQYF,TGTGCCAGCAGCTTAAACCCCCACCCACGGAACATTCAGTACTTC
TRBV5-5,many,TRBJ2-2,TRBD2,CASTGLAGGIGELFF,TGTGCCAGCACGGGACTAGCGGGAGGAATCGGGGAGCTGTTTTTT
TRBV19,few,TRBJ2-1,TRBD2,CASSIDITGGVQFF,TGTGCCAGTAGTATAGATATAACGGGAGGGGTGCAGTTCTTC
TRBV5-1,.,TRBJ2-3,.,CASSLEGTSTDTQYF,TGCGCCAGCAGCTTGGAGGGGACTAGCACAGATACGCAGTATTTT
TRBV3-1,few,TRBJ2-1,.,CASSQDRGLVLYNEQFF,TGTGCCAGCAGCCAAGATCGGGGGTTAGTACTCTACAATGAGCAGTTCTTC
TRBV12-3/TRBV12-4,few,TRBJ1-1,.,CASSFFSRDAEAFF,TGTGCCAGCAGTTTTTTCAGTCGTGACGCTGAAGCTTTCTTT
TRBV19,.,TRBJ2-1,TRBD2,CASSNLLTSTTKNEQFF,TGTGCCAGTAGTAACCTTTTGACTAGCACCACCAAGAATGAGCAGTTCTTC
TRBV30,few,TRBJ1-2,.,CAWSFVGGYGYTF,TGTGCCTGGAGTTTCGTCGGCGGCTATGGCTACACCTTC
TRBV9,.,TRBJ2-5,.,CASSVTQGGETQYF,TGTGCCAGCAGCGTGACACAGGGCGGGGAGACCCAGTACTTC
TRBV11-3,.,TRBJ2-1,TRBD2,CASSSSGIPRFF,TGTGCCAGCAGCTCTAGCGGAATCCCCCGGTTCTTC
TRBV12-3/TRBV12-4,many,TRBJ1-6,.,CASGLPGVSPLHF,TGTGCCAGCGGTTTGCCTGGCGTGTCACCCCTCCACTTT
TRBV28,few,TRBJ1-4,.,CASSFKSTNEKLFF,TGTGCCAGCAGTTTCAAGTCTACTAATGAAAAACTGTTTTTT
TRBV9,few,TRBJ2-3,.,CASSPAGKPDTQYF,TGTGCCAGCAGCCCCGCAGGGAAACCAGATACGCAGTATTTT
TRBV7-9,.,TRBJ1-2,.,CASSFDYGYTF,TGTGCCAGCAGCTTCGACTATGGCTACACCTTC
TRBV24-1,few,TRBJ2-2,.,CATSDLQADAGELFF,TGTGCCACCAGTGATTTGCAGGCAGATGCCGGGGAGCTGTTTTTT
TRBV2,many,TRBJ2-3,.,CASKPRTSTDTQYF,TGTGCCAGCAAGCCTCGTACTAGCACAGATACGCAGTATTTT
TRBV20-1,.,TRBJ2-5,.,CSATTPQGLKTQYF,TGCAGTGCCACGACCCCCCAGGGGCTTAAGACCCAGTACTTC
TRBV6-1,many,TRBJ2-3,.,CASKGRVERPSTDTQYF,TGTGCCAGCAAAGGAAGGGTTGAGAGGCCTAGCACAGATACGCAGTATTTT